Listed below are T cell receptor beta chains from one sample, sequenced in a study of a mutant IDH1 vaccine in newly diagnosed glioma. The antigens of these receptors remain unknown. Some clones are missing from TCRdb's copy, which holds only in-frame ones; the method was immunoSEQ multiplex PCR. The table lists fewer than 30,000 clones, approximately 80% of them singletons, with roughly 10% in the top ten. The material was PBMCs, obtained from a glioma patient whose treatment included an IDH1 peptide vaccine. The receptor set was obtained from a man between 40 and 49 years old with glioma. CDR3s include the opening cysteine and the closing phenylalanine or tryptophan. The D gene is left open where the match is weak. Not all rows give a size; the values are once, few, many and, for expanded clones, a class.

d_call j_call clone_size v_call cdr3_aa cdr3_nt
- TRBJ1-1 - TRBV7-9 CASSLKSTGDTEAFF TGTGCCAGCAGCTTAAAATCCACTGGGGACACTGAAGCTTTCTTT
TRBD2 TRBJ2-3 - TRBV5-1 CASSFPGTSGSTDTQYF TGCGCCAGCAGCTTTCCCGGGACTAGCGGGAGCACAGATACGCAGTATTTT
TRBD2 TRBJ2-1 - TRBV11-2 CASSLISGSGNEQFF TGTGCCAGCAGCTTAATTAGCGGGAGCGGTAATGAGCAGTTCTTC
TRBD1 TRBJ2-7 - TRBV9 CASSVVGQGAEEQYF TGTGCCAGCAGCGTAGTGGGGCAGGGGGCCGAGGAGCAGTACTTC
- TRBJ2-2 - TRBV29-1 CSVGGDTGELFF TGCAGCGTTGGAGGGGACACCGGGGAGCTGTTTTTT
TRBD1 TRBJ1-2 - TRBV5-4 CASSPISRTGGFGYTF TGTGCCAGCAGCCCGATATCCCGGACAGGGGGCTTTGGCTACACCTTC
- TRBJ2-5 - TRBV11-3 CASSLDQTFQETQYF TGTGCCAGCAGCTTAGATCAGACGTTCCAAGAGACCCAGTACTTC
- TRBJ2-5 - TRBV6-5 CASRPQGRETQYF TGTGCCAGCAGACCACAGGGGAGGGAGACCCAGTACTTC
- TRBJ2-1 - TRBV15 CATSRDGSYNEQFF TGTGCCACCAGCAGAGACGGATCCTACAATGAGCAGTTCTTC
- TRBJ2-3 few TRBV10-2 CASSHPTETLTDTQYF TGCGCCAGCAGCCACCCGACTGAGACGCTCACAGATACGCAGTATTTT
- TRBJ1-2 few TRBV28 CASSLGMGGYTF TGTGCCAGCAGTCTAGGTATGGGGGGCTACACCTTC
- TRBJ2-1 - TRBV6-4 CASSDGNRVNEQFF TGTGCCAGCAGTGACGGGAACAGGGTCAATGAGCAGTTCTTC
- TRBJ1-3 - TRBV6-6 CASSGLSGNTIYF TGTGCCAGCTCAGGGCTCTCTGGAAACACCATATATTTT
- TRBJ1-5 - TRBV14 CASSEGGGRNQPQHF TGTGCCAGCAGCGAAGGGGGGGGCCGCAATCAGCCCCAGCATTTT
- TRBJ2-7 - TRBV12-5 CASGLVLGSLYEQYF TGTGCTAGTGGTTTGGTACTGGGTAGCTTATACGAGCAGTACTTC
TRBD2 TRBJ2-5 - TRBV29-1 CSVRVSGSKTQYF TGCAGCGTGCGGGTTAGCGGGAGTAAGACCCAGTACTTC
- TRBJ2-3 - TRBV25-1 CASSDATSTDTQYF TGTGCCAGCAGTGACGCGACAAGCACAGATACGCAGTATTTT
TRBD1 TRBJ2-4 few TRBV5-8 CASGTGTGPLLAKNIQYF TGTGCCAGCGGAACCGGGACAGGACCTCTCCTAGCCAAAAACATTCAGTACTTC